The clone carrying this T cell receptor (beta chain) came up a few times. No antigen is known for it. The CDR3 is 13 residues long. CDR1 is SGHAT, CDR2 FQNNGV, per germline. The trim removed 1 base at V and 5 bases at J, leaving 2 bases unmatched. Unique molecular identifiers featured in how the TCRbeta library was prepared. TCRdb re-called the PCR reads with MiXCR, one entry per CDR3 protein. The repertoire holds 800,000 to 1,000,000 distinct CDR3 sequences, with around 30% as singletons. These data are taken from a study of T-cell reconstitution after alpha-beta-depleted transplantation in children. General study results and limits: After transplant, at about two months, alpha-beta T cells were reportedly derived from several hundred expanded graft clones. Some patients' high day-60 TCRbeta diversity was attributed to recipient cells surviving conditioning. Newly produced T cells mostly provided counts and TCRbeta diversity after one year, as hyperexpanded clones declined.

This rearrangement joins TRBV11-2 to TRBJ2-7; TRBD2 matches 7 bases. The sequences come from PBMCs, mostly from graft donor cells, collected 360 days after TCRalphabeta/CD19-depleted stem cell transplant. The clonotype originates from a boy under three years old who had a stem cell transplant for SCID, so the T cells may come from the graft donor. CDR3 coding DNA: TGTGCCAGCAGCTTAGGGGGGGGAAACGAGCAGTACTTC. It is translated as CASSLGGGNEQYF.